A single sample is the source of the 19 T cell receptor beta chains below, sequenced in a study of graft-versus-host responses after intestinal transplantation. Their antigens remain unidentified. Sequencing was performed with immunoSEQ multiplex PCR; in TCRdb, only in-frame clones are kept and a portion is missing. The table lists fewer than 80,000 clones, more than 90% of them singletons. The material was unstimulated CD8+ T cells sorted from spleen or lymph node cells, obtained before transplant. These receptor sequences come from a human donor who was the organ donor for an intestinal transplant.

This chain's CDR3 is CASRMTATNEKLFF. The DNA of the CDR3 is TGTGCCAGCAGGATGACAGCAACTAATGAAAAACTGTTTTTT. The chain combines TRBV27 with TRBJ1-4, with D maybe TRBD1 (5 bases). Germline-derived CDR1 and CDR2 are MNHEY and SMNVEV (reference sequence). Deletions cut 6 bases from V and 0 bases from J, with 8 bases between. CDR3 length: 14 amino acids.

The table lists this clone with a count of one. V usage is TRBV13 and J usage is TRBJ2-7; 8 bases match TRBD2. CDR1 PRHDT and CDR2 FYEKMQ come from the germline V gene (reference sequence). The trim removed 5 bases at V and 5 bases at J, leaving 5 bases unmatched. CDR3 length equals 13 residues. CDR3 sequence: CASSLGLADEQYF. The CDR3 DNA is TGTGCCAGCAGCCTCGGACTAGCAGACGAGCAGTACTTC.

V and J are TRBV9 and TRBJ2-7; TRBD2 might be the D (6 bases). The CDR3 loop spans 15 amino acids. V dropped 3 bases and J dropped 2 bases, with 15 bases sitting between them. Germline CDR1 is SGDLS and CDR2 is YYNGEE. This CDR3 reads CASSASGGATYEQYF. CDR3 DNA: TGTGCCAGCAGCGCGTCTGGCGGGGCTACCTACGAGCAGTACTTC.

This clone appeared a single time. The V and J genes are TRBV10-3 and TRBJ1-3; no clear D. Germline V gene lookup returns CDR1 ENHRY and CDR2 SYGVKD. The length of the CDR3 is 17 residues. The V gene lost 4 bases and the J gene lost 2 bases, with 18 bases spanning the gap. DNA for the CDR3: TGTGCCATCAGTGTGCGTCGAACTCCCCATCCTGGAAACACCATATATTTT. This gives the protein CAISVRRTPHPGNTIYF.

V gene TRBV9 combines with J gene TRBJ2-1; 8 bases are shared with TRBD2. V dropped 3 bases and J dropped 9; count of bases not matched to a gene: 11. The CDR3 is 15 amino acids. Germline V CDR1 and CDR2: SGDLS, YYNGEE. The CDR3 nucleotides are TGTGCCAGCAGCGCCCCCCAGCGGGAGTACGGTGAGCAGTTCTTC. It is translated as CASSAPQREYGEQFF.

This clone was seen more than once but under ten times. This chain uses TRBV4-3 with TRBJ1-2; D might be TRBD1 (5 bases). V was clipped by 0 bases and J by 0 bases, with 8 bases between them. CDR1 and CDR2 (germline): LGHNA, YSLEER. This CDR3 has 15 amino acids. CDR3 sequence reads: CASSQDRQTNYGYTF. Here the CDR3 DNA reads TGCGCCAGCAGCCAAGATCGACAGACTAACTATGGCTACACCTTC.

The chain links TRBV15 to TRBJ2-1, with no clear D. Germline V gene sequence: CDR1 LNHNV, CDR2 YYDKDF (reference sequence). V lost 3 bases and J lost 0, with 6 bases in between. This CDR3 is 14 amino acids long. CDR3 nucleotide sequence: TGTGCCACCAGCAGTCCGGTCTCCTACAATGAGCAGTTCTTC. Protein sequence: CATSSPVSYNEQFF. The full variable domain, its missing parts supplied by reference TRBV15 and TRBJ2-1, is DAMVIQNPRYQVTQFGKPVTLSCSQTLNHNVMYWYQQKSSQAPKLLFHYYDKDFNNEADTPDNFQSRRPNTSFCFLDIRSPGLGDTAMYLCATSSPVSYNEQFFGPGTRLTVL.

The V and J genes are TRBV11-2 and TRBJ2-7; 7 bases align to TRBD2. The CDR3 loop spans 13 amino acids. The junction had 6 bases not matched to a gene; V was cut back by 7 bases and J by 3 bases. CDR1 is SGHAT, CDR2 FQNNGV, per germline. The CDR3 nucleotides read TGTGCCAGCATGCTAGCGGAGGGCTACGAGCAGTACTTC. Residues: CASMLAEGYEQYF.

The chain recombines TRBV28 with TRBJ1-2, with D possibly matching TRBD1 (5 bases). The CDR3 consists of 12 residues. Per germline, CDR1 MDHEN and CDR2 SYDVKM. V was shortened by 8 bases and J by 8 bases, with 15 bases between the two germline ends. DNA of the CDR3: TGTGCCAGCTCCTATGGGGGAGGAGGCTACACCTTC. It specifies CASSYGGGGYTF.

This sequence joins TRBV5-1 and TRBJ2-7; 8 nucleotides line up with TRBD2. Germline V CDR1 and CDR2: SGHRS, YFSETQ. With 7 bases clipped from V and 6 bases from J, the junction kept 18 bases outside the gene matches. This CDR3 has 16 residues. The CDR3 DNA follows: TGCGCCAGCTCCCACACCGGGGGGGGGTCACAGGGCGAGCAGTACTTC. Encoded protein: CASSHTGGGSQGEQYF.

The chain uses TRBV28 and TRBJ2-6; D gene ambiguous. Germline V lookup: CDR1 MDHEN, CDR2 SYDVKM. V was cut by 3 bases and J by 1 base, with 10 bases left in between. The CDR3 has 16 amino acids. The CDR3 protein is CASSLVRVSGANVLTF. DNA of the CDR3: TGTGCCAGCAGTTTGGTTCGGGTATCTGGGGCCAACGTCCTGACTTTC.

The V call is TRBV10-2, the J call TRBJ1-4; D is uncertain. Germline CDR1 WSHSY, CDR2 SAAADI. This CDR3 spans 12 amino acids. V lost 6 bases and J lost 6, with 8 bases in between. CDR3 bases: TGCGCCAGCAGCCTCCGTCATGAAAAACTGTTTTTT. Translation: CASSLRHEKLFF.

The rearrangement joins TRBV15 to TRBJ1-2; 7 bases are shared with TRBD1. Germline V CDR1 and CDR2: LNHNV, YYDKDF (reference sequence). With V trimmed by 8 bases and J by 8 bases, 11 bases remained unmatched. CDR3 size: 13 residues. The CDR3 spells CATCTMEGAGYTF. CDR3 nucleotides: TGTGCCACCTGTACGATGGAGGGGGCGGGCTACACCTTC.

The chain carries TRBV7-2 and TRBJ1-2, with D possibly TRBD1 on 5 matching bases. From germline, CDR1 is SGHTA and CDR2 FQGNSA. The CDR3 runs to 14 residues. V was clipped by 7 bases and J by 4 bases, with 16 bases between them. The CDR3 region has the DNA TGTGCCAGCAATGGGGGGGTTGTTTTCTATGGCTACACCTTC. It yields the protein CASNGGVVFYGYTF.

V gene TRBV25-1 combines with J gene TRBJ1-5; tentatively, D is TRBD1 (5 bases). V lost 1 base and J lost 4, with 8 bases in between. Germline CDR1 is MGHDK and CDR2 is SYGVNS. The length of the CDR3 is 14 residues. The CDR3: CASSELGGNQPQHF. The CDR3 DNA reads TGTGCCAGCAGTGAATTGGGGGGTAATCAGCCCCAGCATTTT.

The CDR3 here is CASNSDTGFAGFYNEQFF. CDR3 nucleotide sequence: TGTGCCAGTAACAGTGACACGGGGTTCGCGGGCTTCTACAATGAGCAGTTCTTC. The genes are TRBV19 and TRBJ2-1, with D perhaps matching TRBD2 (5 bases). CDR1 and CDR2 (germline): LNHDA, SQIVND (reference sequence). The CDR3 consists of 18 residues. V was clipped by 7 bases and J by 3 bases, with 25 bases between them.

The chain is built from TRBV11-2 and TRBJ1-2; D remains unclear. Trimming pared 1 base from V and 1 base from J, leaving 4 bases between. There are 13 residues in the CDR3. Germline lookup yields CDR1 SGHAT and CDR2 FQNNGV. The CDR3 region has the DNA TGTGCCAGCAGCTTAGCCCATAACTATGGCTACACCTTC. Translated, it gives CASSLAHNYGYTF.

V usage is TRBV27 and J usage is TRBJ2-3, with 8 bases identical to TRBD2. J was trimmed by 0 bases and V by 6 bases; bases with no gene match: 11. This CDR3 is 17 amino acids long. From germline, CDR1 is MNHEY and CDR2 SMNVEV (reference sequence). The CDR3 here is CASSPRGGTASTDTQYF. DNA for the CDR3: TGTGCCAGCAGCCCCCGGGGGGGGACGGCGAGCACAGATACGCAGTATTTT.

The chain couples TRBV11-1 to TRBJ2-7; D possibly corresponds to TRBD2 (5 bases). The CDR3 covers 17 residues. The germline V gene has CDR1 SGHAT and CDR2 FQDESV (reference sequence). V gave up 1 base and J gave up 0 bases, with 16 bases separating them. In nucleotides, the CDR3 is TGTGCCAGCAGCTTAGATCGTACAGACTACAACTCCTACGAGCAGTACTTC. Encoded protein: CASSLDRTDYNSYEQYF.